One sample yielded the 12 T cell receptor beta chains listed below, sequenced in a study of CD8 T cells in Susac syndrome. RNA was extracted with the RNeasy kit, and a quantity of about 0.45 to 1 ug was reverse transcribed using random hexamers. From the immunoSEQ multiplex PCR reads, TCRdb called clonotypes with MiXCR, one entry per CDR3 protein. The top ten hold around 0.076% of the sample, which has about 200,000 distinct CDR3 sequences, roughly 94% seen once. Sequencing input: CD4+ T cells from PBMCs. The receptors here all came from a human donor with multiple sclerosis.

The chain links TRBV5-1 to TRBJ1-5, with TRBD1 as a possible D gene (5 bases). The CDR3 covers 14 residues. Germline V gene lookup returns CDR1 SGHRS and CDR2 YFSETQ. Trimming left V 0 bases short and J 7 bases short, with 11 bases between. This CDR3 is CASSLDGTLQPQHF. CDR3 bases: TGCGCCAGCAGCTTGGACGGGACTCTACAGCCCCAGCATTTT.

This rearrangement joins TRBV29-1 to TRBJ2-3; D is perhaps TRBD1 (5 bases). Deletions cut 6 bases from V and 0 bases from J, with 16 bases between. Germline V gene lookup returns CDR1 SQVTM and CDR2 ANQGSEA. This CDR3 region has 15 residues. CDR3 bases: TGCAGCGTCGCCGGGTCCAGGGCGAGCACAGATACGCAGTATTTT. Protein sequence: CSVAGSRASTDTQYF.

The chain has TRBV9 and TRBJ2-2, with D possibly being TRBD2 (5 bases). The ends were cut back, 3 bases at V and 5 bases at J, with 11 bases in the middle. Looked up from germline, CDR1 is SGDLS and CDR2 is YYNGEE. This CDR3 is 14 amino acids long. Written as DNA, the CDR3 is TGTGCCAGCAGCGCTATGGGAGAGACCGGGGAGCTGTTTTTT. Its translation is CASSAMGETGELFF.

This chain joins TRBV2 and TRBJ2-5; 8 bases line up with TRBD1. Germline V gene data show CDR1 as SNHLY and CDR2 as FYNNEI. The V gene end was trimmed by 4 bases and the J gene end by 4 bases; junction bases not matched to a gene: 5. CDR3 length: 14 amino acids. The CDR3 reads CASSADRGAETQYF. The CDR3 bases are TGTGCCAGCAGTGCCGACAGGGGAGCAGAGACCCAGTACTTC.

This chain connects TRBV5-4 to TRBJ2-3; 8 bases fit TRBD2. The V and J ends lost 4 bases and 6 bases, in that order; junction bases with no gene match: 7. This CDR3 contains 14 residues. Germline lookup yields CDR1 SGHNT and CDR2 YYREEE (reference sequence). CDR3 nucleotides: TGTGCCAGCAGCATTGGACTAGCACCTGATACGCAGTATTTT. Its translation: CASSIGLAPDTQYF.

The CDR3 DNA reads TGTGCCAGCAGGACCGGGACTCATCCAACCGGGGAGCTGTTTTTT. Translating gives CASRTGTHPTGELFF. V usage is TRBV12-3 or TRBV12-4 and J usage is TRBJ2-2; D is perhaps TRBD2 (6 bases). The V gene lost 6 bases and the J gene lost 5 bases, with 16 bases spanning the gap. This CDR3 is built from 15 residues.

V and J are TRBV7-9 and TRBJ2-5, with 8 positions matching TRBD1. The CDR3 is 15 amino acids. In germline, CDR1 is SEHNR, CDR2 FQNEAQ (reference sequence). The V and J ends lost 4 bases and 7 bases, in that order; junction bases with no gene match: 11. This CDR3 reads CASSSDRGGRVTQYF. The CDR3 DNA sequence: TGTGCCAGCAGCTCCGACAGGGGAGGAAGAGTGACCCAGTACTTC.

This chain uses TRBV12-3 or TRBV12-4 with TRBJ2-7; D unresolved. Trimming stripped 2 bases from V and 3 bases from J, with 14 bases between. The CDR3 loop spans 15 amino acids. The CDR3 nucleotides read TGTGCCAGCAGTTTAAAAGCGCGACTTCACTACGAGCAGTACTTC. Translating gives CASSLKARLHYEQYF.

Here the CDR3 reads CASASGETQYF. CDR3 DNA sequence: TGTGCCAGCGCCTCTGGAGAGACCCAGTACTTC. The V and J genes are TRBV11-2 and TRBJ2-5; D is undetermined. The CDR3 is 11 residues long. The V gene's germline CDR1 is SGHAT and CDR2 FQNNGV. V lost 8 bases to trimming and J lost 4 bases, with 8 bases between them.

V is TRBV20-1 and J is TRBJ2-7; 7 bases agree with TRBD1. The germline gives CDR1 DFQATT, CDR2 SNEGSKA (reference sequence). This CDR3 is built from 14 residues. V shed 3 bases, J shed 2 bases, and the junction held 7 bases outside the gene matches. The CDR3 reads CSASEQGFAYEQYF. CDR3 bases: TGCAGTGCTAGTGAACAGGGGTTTGCCTACGAGCAGTACTTC.

This chain uses TRBV18 with TRBJ2-5; D is unclear. The CDR3 has 12 residues. Germline CDR1 is KGHSH and CDR2 is LQKENI. Between the trimmed V and J ends, which lost 0 bases and 5 bases, there was a span of 4 bases. The CDR3 DNA follows: TGTGCCAGCTCACCACCGACGGAGACCCAGTACTTC. The encoded protein is CASSPPTETQYF.

This chain links TRBV14 with TRBJ2-3; a possible D gene is TRBD2 (5 bases). Trimming took 5 bases from V and 6 from J, leaving 12 bases between them. The CDR3 extends over 13 amino acids. Germline CDR1 and CDR2: SGHDN and FVKESK. The CDR3 protein is CASSLGPGDTQYF. Written as DNA, the CDR3 is TGTGCCAGCAGCTTGGGCCCGGGGGATACGCAGTATTTT. Full variable domain (remainder filled in from reference TRBV14 and TRBJ2-3): EAGVTQFPSHSVIEKGQTVTLRCDPISGHDNLYWYRRVMGKEIKFLLHFVKESKQDESGMPNNRFLAERTGGTYSTLKVQPAELEDSGVYFCASSLGPGDTQYFGPGTRLTVL.